The present entry profiles one T cell receptor (beta chain) with its context. The sample comes from a study of blood T cell repertoires in COVID-19. Study-level background: Acute-phase and convalescent COVID-19 samples originated in the United States, Italy and Spain. Sample material is recorded as cDNA or gDNA derived from T cells, B-cell-depleted T cells, or PBMCs.

Authors' methods: Nucleated cell number was recorded as an estimate derived from reference gene primer amplification. The table came from immunoSEQ multiplex PCR; TCRdb's copy has only in-frame clones and leaves some out. Clone size and V and J calls were adopted from that table, with D and trimming inferred from the DNA. This table holds more than 95,000 clones, approximately 81% found once. Sequencing was carried out using peripheral blood. This receptor was taken from a man aged 35 to 55 with active or convalescent COVID-19.

The CDR3 sequence is CASSRAGGGTDTQYF. CDR3 in DNA: TGTGCCAGCAGCAGAGCGGGAGGAGGCACAGATACGCAGTATTTT. The gene calls are TRBV5-5 and TRBJ2-3, with 9 positions matching TRBD2. Germline CDR1 is SGHKS and CDR2 is YYEKEE (reference sequence). This CDR3 comprises 15 residues. After removal of 4 bases from V and 1 base from J, the junction contained 4 bases not matched to a gene.